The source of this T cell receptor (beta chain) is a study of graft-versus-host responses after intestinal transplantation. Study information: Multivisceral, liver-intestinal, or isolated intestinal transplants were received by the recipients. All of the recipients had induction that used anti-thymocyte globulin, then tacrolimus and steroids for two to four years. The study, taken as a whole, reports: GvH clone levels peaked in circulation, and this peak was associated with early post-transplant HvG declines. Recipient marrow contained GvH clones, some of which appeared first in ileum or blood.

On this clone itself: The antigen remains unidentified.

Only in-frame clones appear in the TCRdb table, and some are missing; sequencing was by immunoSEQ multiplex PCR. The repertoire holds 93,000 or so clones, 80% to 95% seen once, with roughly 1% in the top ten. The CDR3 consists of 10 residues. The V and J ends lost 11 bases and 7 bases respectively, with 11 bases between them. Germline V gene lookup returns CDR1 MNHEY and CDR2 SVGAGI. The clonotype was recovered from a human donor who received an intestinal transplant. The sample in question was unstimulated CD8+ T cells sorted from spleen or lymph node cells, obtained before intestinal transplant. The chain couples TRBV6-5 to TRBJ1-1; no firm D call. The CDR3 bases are TGTGCCTCTGGACGGCTTGAAGCTTTCTTT. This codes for CASGRLEAFF.